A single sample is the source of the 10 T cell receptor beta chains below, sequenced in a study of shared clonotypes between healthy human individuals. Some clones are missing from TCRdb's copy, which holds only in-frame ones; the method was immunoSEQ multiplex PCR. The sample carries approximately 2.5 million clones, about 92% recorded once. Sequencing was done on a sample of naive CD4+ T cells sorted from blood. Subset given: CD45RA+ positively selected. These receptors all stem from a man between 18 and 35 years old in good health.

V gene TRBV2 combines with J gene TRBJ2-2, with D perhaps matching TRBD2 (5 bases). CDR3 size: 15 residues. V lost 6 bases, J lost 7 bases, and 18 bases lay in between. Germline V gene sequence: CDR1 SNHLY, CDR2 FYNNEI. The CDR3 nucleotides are TGTGCCAGCAGCCCGCCCCAGCGGCGCCTCGGGGAGCTGTTTTTT. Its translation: CASSPPQRRLGELFF.

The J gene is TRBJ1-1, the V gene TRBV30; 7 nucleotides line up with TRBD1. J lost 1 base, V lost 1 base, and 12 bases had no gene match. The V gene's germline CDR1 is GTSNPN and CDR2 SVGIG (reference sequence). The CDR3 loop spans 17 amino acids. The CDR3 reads CAWSGGRGRGKNTEAFF. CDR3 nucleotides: TGTGCCTGGAGTGGCGGCAGGGGGAGAGGTAAGAACACTGAAGCTTTCTTT.

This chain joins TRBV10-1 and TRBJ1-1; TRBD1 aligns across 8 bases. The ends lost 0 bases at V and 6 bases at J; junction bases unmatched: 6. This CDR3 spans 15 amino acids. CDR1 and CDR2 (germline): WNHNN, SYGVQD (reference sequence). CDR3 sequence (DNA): TGCGCCAGCAGTGAGTCGAGGACAGGGATCGCTGAAGCTTTCTTT. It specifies CASSESRTGIAEAFF.

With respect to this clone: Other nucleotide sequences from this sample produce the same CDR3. The CDR3 loop is CAISEGGDEQFF. CDR3 bases: TGTGCCATCAGTGAGGGTGGAGATGAGCAGTTCTTC. The chain has TRBV10-3 and TRBJ2-1; D not resolved. The ends were cut back, 2 bases at V and 8 bases at J, with 7 bases in the middle. The CDR3 runs to 12 residues. Germline CDR1 ENHRY, CDR2 SYGVKD.

The CDR3 DNA follows: TGTGCCAGCAGTGAAATTGGCAGTTCGAACACCGGGGAGCTGTTTTTT. This sequence encodes CASSEIGSSNTGELFF. This chain joins TRBV2 and TRBJ2-2; D unresolved. The CDR3 has 16 amino acids. Trimming shortened V by 2 bases and J by 0 bases, and 10 bases separated the two germline ends. From germline, CDR1 is SNHLY and CDR2 FYNNEI.

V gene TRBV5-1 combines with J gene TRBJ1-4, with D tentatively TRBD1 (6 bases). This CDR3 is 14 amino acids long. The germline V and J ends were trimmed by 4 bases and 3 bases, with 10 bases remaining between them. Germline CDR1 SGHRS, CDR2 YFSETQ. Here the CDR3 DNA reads TGCGCCAGCAGCACAGGGCCGGCTAATGAAAAACTGTTTTTT. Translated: CASSTGPANEKLFF.

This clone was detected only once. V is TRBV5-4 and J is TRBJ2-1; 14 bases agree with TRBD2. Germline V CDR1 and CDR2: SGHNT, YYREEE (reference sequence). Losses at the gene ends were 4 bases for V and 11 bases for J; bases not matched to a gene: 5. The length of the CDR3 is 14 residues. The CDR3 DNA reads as TGTGCCAGCAGCCCCGGGACTAGCGGGGGTAAGCAGTTCTTC. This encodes CASSPGTSGGKQFF. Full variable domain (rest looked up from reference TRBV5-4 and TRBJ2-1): ETGVTQSPTHLIKTRGQQVTLRCSSQSGHNTVSWYQQALGQGPQFIFQYYREEENGRGNFPPRFSGLQFPNYSSELNVNALELDDSALYLCASSPGTSGGKQFFGPGTRLTVL.

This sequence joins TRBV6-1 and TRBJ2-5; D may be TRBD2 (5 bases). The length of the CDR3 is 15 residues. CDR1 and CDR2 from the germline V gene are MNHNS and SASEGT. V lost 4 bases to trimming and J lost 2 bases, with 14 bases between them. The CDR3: CASSGAGGPQETQYF. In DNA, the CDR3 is TGTGCCAGCAGTGGCGCTGGCGGGCCTCAAGAGACCCAGTACTTC.

The CDR3 is CASSFLGQLYNEQFF. In DNA form, the CDR3 reads TGTGCCAGCAGCTTTTTGGGACAGCTGTACAATGAGCAGTTCTTC. The V and J genes are TRBV5-6 and TRBJ2-1; 7 positions match TRBD1. CDR1 is SGHDT, CDR2 YYEEEE, per germline. The J segment lost 4 bases and the V segment lost 2 bases, leaving 6 bases of the junction unmatched. This CDR3 is 15 amino acids long.

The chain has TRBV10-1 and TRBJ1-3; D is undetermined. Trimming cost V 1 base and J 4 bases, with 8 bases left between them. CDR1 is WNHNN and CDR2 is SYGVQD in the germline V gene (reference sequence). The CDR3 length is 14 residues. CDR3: CASSEWGSGNTIYF. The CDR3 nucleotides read TGCGCCAGCAGTGAGTGGGGATCGGGAAACACCATATATTTT.